The 20 T cell receptor beta chains below all came from one sample that was sequenced in a study of blood T cell repertoires in COVID-19. This table comes from immunoSEQ multiplex PCR, and its TCRdb copy is limited to in-frame clones, with some not included. The table shows roughly 99,000 clones, with 80% to 85% occurring only once. Source material: peripheral blood. The receptors originated from an older man with acute or convalescent COVID-19.

The chain recombines TRBV6-6 with TRBJ1-1, with D hard to call. Germline V gene sequence: CDR1 MNHNY, CDR2 SVGAGI (reference sequence). Trimming removed 10 bases at V and 0 bases at J, with 12 bases between. The CDR3 consists of 13 residues. In DNA form, the CDR3 reads TGTGCCATCCAGAGGGCCATGAACACTGAAGCTTTCTTT. This sequence encodes CAIQRAMNTEAFF.

This chain joins TRBV6-2 or TRBV6-3 and TRBJ2-5; maybe TRBD2 (5 bases). The CDR3 is made up of 14 amino acids. Trimming pared 0 bases from V and 2 bases from J, leaving 7 bases between. From germline, CDR1 is MNHEY and CDR2 SVGEGT. The CDR3 nucleotides are TGTGCCAGCAGTTACTCGGGCGGGCAAGAGACCCAGTACTTC. Translating gives CASSYSGGQETQYF.

The genes are TRBV29-1 and TRBJ1-1; D is possibly TRBD1 (5 bases). V gave up 4 bases and J gave up 1 base, with 16 bases separating them. The germline CDR1 and CDR2 sequences are SQVTM and ANQGSEA. The CDR3 has 15 residues. The CDR3 DNA sequence: TGCAGCGTTGGTTTGGGGCAACGGAGGAACACTGAAGCTTTCTTT. Encoded protein: CSVGLGQRRNTEAFF.

This clone was recorded only once. The chain joins TRBV5-4 to TRBJ2-5, with 8 bases identical to TRBD1. The CDR3 is 14 amino acids. The V gene's germline CDR1 is SGHNT and CDR2 YYREEE (reference sequence). V lost 4 bases, J lost 5 bases, and 7 bases stayed unmatched. CDR3 coding DNA: TGTGCCAGCAGCCACTCAGGGGGCAGTGAGACCCAGTACTTC. Translating gives CASSHSGGSETQYF.

The rearrangement joins TRBV7-8 to TRBJ2-3; the match to TRBD2 covers 7 bases. Trimming cost V 3 bases and J 9 bases; bases outside gene matches: 15. Germline values: CDR1 SGHVS, CDR2 FQNEAQ. This CDR3 comprises 16 residues. Here the CDR3 DNA reads TGTGCCAGCAGCTTCGGGACTAACATAGGAAGAGTAACGCAGTATTTT. This translates into CASSFGTNIGRVTQYF.

The chain uses TRBV6-5 and TRBJ1-4; the match to TRBD1 covers 8 bases. With 4 bases clipped from V and 4 bases from J, the junction kept 2 bases outside the gene matches. Germline CDR1 MNHEY, CDR2 SVGAGI. CDR3 length equals 14 residues. The CDR3 coding sequence is TGTGCCAGCAGTTGGACAGGGAATAATGAAAAACTGTTTTTT. Amino acid sequence: CASSWTGNNEKLFF.

The V and J genes are TRBV13 and TRBJ2-3, with D perhaps TRBD2 (6 bases). Per the germline V gene, CDR1 is PRHDT and CDR2 is FYEKMQ (reference sequence). The V gene lost 6 bases and the J gene lost 5 bases, with 12 bases spanning the gap. The CDR3 is made up of 13 amino acids. The CDR3, as DNA: TGTGCCAGCAGACAAATAGCGGTAGATACGCAGTATTTT. Its translation is CASRQIAVDTQYF.

The chain uses TRBV7-2 and TRBJ2-2; perhaps TRBD2 as D (5 bases). The V gene lost 1 base and the J gene lost 4 bases, with 10 bases spanning the gap. Looked up from germline, CDR1 is SGHTA and CDR2 is FQGNSA. The CDR3 length is 15 residues. CDR3 DNA: TGTGCCAGCAGCTTAGGTGTAGGAGGCACCGGGGAGCTGTTTTTT. It yields the protein CASSLGVGGTGELFF.

The V and J genes are TRBV9 and TRBJ2-2; the D gene is possibly TRBD1 (6 bases). Per germline, CDR1 SGDLS and CDR2 YYNGEE. V was cut by 2 bases and J by 5 bases, with 10 bases left in between. The CDR3 totals 14 residues. The DNA of the CDR3 is TGTGCCAGCAGCGTGGACAGTTGGACCGGGGAGCTGTTTTTT. As protein: CASSVDSWTGELFF. The variable domain in full, with the rest retrieved from reference TRBV9 and TRBJ2-2, is DSGVTQTPKHLITATGQRVTLRCSPRSGDLSVYWYQQSLDQGLQFLIQYYNGEERAKGNILERFSAQQFPDLHSELNLSSLELGDSALYFCASSVDSWTGELFFGEGSRLTVL.

The rearrangement links TRBV5-1 to TRBJ2-7; D is perhaps TRBD1 (6 bases). This CDR3 comprises 14 residues. V lost 4 bases, J lost 3 bases, and 14 bases lay in between. The germline gives CDR1 SGHRS, CDR2 YFSETQ. The CDR3 region is CASSIQGDDYEQYF. CDR3 nucleotides: TGCGCCAGCAGCATACAGGGAGACGACTACGAGCAGTACTTC.

V is TRBV12-1 and J is TRBJ2-2; TRBD1 is the table's D call, not checked against the DNA. TRBV12-1 is assigned pseudogene status. The CDR3 spans 21 residues. The CDR3 reads CASSLGQLGSGNDRYTGELFF. CDR3 in DNA: TGTGCCAGCAGCTTGGGACAACTGGGGTCGGGGAATGACCGTTACACCGGGGAGCTGTTTTTT.

The chain recombines TRBV7-6 with TRBJ2-3; 10 positions agree with TRBD2. This CDR3 has 15 amino acids. CDR1 is SGHVS, CDR2 FNYEAQ, per germline. Trimming at V came to 5 bases and at J to 5 bases, leaving 7 bases not matched to a gene. Here the CDR3 reads CASSPAGGPLDTQYF. The CDR3 nucleotides read TGTGCCAGCAGCCCAGCGGGGGGGCCTTTAGATACGCAGTATTTT.

CDR3 sequence (DNA): TGCAGCGTTGCCCTCGGGGATACGCAGTATTTT. It translates to CSVALGDTQYF. The chain joins TRBV29-1 to TRBJ2-3; D gene ambiguous. Germline V gives CDR1 SQVTM, CDR2 ANQGSEA. The CDR3 sequence is 11 residues long. V gave up 4 bases and J gave up 6 bases, with 8 bases separating them.

This clone came up once. The chain is built from TRBV21-1 and TRBJ2-3; TRBD2 is taken as the D call from the table, unchecked against the DNA. TRBV21-1 is labeled a pseudogene. This CDR3 has 15 amino acids. CDR3 region: CASSPKERGTDTQYF. As DNA, the CDR3 is TGTGCCAGCAGTCCGAAGGAGAGAGGCACAGATACGCAGTATTTT.

This chain connects TRBV3-1 (or the pseudogene TRBV3-2) to TRBJ1-2; 11 bases are shared with TRBD1. V dropped 3 bases and J dropped 4; count of bases not matched to a gene: 7. Germline CDR1 is LGHDT and CDR2 is YNNKEL (reference sequence). The CDR3 extends over 16 amino acids. CDR3 protein: CASSHLGTGGSYGYTF. For the CDR3, the DNA is TGTGCCAGCAGCCACCTAGGGACAGGGGGGAGCTATGGCTACACCTTC.

The chain is built from TRBV7-9 and TRBJ2-1; possibly TRBD2 for D (6 bases). This CDR3 contains 13 residues. Germline-derived CDR1 and CDR2 are SEHNR and FQNEAQ (reference sequence). V was cut by 1 base and J by 10 bases, with 11 bases left in between. CDR3 in amino acids: CASSLVIAGEQFF. The CDR3 region has the DNA TGTGCCAGCAGCTTAGTAATCGCGGGGGAGCAGTTCTTC. Using reference TRBV7-9 and TRBJ2-1 for the parts outside the CDR3, the full variable domain is DTGVSQNPRHKITKRGQNVTFRCDPISEHNRLYWYRQTLGQGPEFLTYFQNEAQLEKSRLLSDRFSAERPKGSFSTLEIQRTEQGDSAMYLCASSLVIAGEQFFGPGTRLTVL.

The J gene is TRBJ2-5, the V gene TRBV5-1, with 8 bases identical to TRBD2. The CDR3 spans 16 residues. Trimming cost V 4 bases and J 1 base; bases outside gene matches: 9. Germline-derived CDR1 and CDR2 are SGHRS and YFSETQ. The CDR3 region has the DNA TGCGCCAGCAGCCCCCGGGTAGCGGGGAGCCAAGAGACCCAGTACTTC. Protein sequence: CASSPRVAGSQETQYF.

This clone was seen a few times. The rearrangement links TRBV11-1 to TRBJ1-1, with TRBD1 matching over 7 bases. The germline V gene has CDR1 SGHAT and CDR2 FQDESV (reference sequence). The CDR3 has 15 residues. Losses at the gene ends were 5 bases for V and 0 bases for J; bases not matched to a gene: 6. The CDR3 is CASSPTGVMNTEAFF. The DNA for the CDR3 is TGTGCCAGCAGCCCTACAGGGGTGATGAACACTGAAGCTTTCTTT.

J is TRBJ1-4 and V is TRBV11-3; 9 bases line up with TRBD1. After removal of 5 bases from V and 2 bases from J, the junction contained 3 bases not matched to a gene. This CDR3 has 15 amino acids. Germline CDR1 SGHNT, CDR2 YENEEA. The chain's CDR3 is CASSTGGSTNEKLFF. The CDR3 coding sequence is TGTGCCAGCAGCACAGGGGGCTCGACTAATGAAAAACTGTTTTTT.

The chain has TRBV5-1 and TRBJ2-1; perhaps TRBD2 as D (5 bases). V dropped 0 bases and J dropped 6 bases, with 10 bases sitting between them. This CDR3 is 14 amino acids long. Germline CDR1 is SGHRS and CDR2 is YFSETQ. The CDR3 region is CASSLAPGVNEQFF. The CDR3 DNA reads as TGCGCCAGCAGCTTGGCGCCCGGGGTCAATGAGCAGTTCTTC. Full variable domain (rest looked up from reference TRBV5-1 and TRBJ2-1): KAGVTQTPRYLIKTRGQQVTLSCSPISGHRSVSWYQQTPGQGLQFLFEYFSETQRNKGNFPGRFSGRQFSNSRSEMNVSTLELGDSALYLCASSLAPGVNEQFFGPGTRLTVL.